This T cell receptor (beta chain) was captured in a study of cytomegalovirus exposure and HLA in healthy donors. Study-level findings and limits: Some segments of the V type, notably TRBV6-2 and TRBV6-3, were excluded as indistinguishable. Across HLA loci, a later analysis found differing TCR association rates, with DRB1 most and HLA-C fewest. In an earlier analysis, productive rearrangement rates for most beta V segments clustered near 87% or 30%.

Losses at the gene ends were 10 bases for V and 4 bases for J; bases not matched to a gene: 13. The CDR3 runs to 14 residues. Germline loops: CDR1 SGHTS, CDR2 YDEGEE. About this clone itself: As yet, its antigen is unknown.

Healthy bone marrow donors formed the donor group. The PCR was carried out with 60 Vbeta primers and 13 Jbeta primers. Data came from immunoSEQ multiplex PCR; TCRdb stores just in-frame clones and leaves some out. The repertoire holds tens of thousands of clones, with just over 65% as singletons. This TCR was sampled from a man aged 30-40 years in good health and CMV-seronegative. The J gene is TRBJ2-7, the V gene TRBV5-8, with 8 bases lining up with TRBD2. Sequencing input: PBMCs. Written as DNA, the CDR3 is TGTGCCCGAGGACGGGAGGGTGTAATTTACGAGCAGTACTTC. Its protein is CARGREGVIYEQYF.